This T cell receptor (beta chain) stems from a study of blood T cells in healthy people across ages. Whole-study findings and limits: The recorded TCR beta diversity per million T cells decreased in a roughly linear manner with age.

For the second PCR, which ran for roughly 6 to 11 cycles, a sample-barcoded 5' primer and a J-beta primer mix were used. A single record per CDR3 protein comes from TCRdb applying MiXCR to the 5' RACE reads. The sample has about 750,000 distinct CDR3 sequences; 53% are singletons. The study recruited healthy Caucasian donors from Russia who were aged about 6 to 90. Peripheral blood samples of 9 to 10 milliliters were drawn from each donor. Total RNA was isolated from each sample in quantities of at least 6 micrograms. V shed 7 bases and J 14 bases; nucleotides not matched to a gene: 33. From germline, CDR1 is LGHNA and CDR2 YNFKEQ. This CDR3 is 20 amino acids long. A note on this clonotype: What it binds is unknown.

The chain recombines TRBV4-2 with TRBJ2-3, with TRBD2 identical over 10 bases. The TCR was taken from a man older than 75 in good health. The sequenced sample consisted of blood. The CDR3: CASTHKLPGLASGSGRDAYF. DNA of the CDR3: TGTGCCAGCACCCATAAACTACCGGGTTTGGCTAGCGGGAGTGGAAGAGACGCGTATTTT.